One sample yielded the 10 T cell receptor beta chains listed below, sequenced in a study of T cell changes during pregnancy in multiple sclerosis. Here immunoSEQ multiplex PCR was the method, and the copy in TCRdb shows in-frame clones only, minus some. The sample consists of 45,000 to 75,000 clones, approximately 92% of them appearing once. This specimen was peripheral blood, taken in the first trimester of pregnancy. These receptors were obtained from a female donor with multiple sclerosis, enrolled in a pregnancy study.

This chain joins TRBV4-2 and TRBJ2-1; 9 nucleotides align to TRBD2. Germline trimming cut 4 bases from V and 4 bases from J; bases unmatched to any gene: 8. There are 16 residues in the CDR3. Germline loops: CDR1 LGHNA, CDR2 YNFKEQ. The CDR3 coding sequence is TGTGCCAGCAGCCCGTCGGGCGGGGGGGGTTACAATGAGCAGTTCTTC. Translating gives CASSPSGGGGYNEQFF.

The V call is TRBV5-4, the J call TRBJ1-1; maybe TRBD1 (5 bases). The germline V gene encodes CDR1 SGHNT and CDR2 YYREEE (reference sequence). V was pared by 4 bases and J by 2 bases, with 18 bases between. This CDR3 has 16 residues. CDR3: CASSPSGRGGNTEAFF. The DNA for the CDR3 is TGTGCCAGCAGCCCCTCGGGGAGGGGAGGAAACACTGAAGCTTTCTTT.

J is TRBJ2-2 and V is TRBV7-3; 10 positions agree with TRBD2. The CDR3 loop spans 16 amino acids. Germline V lookup: CDR1 SGHTA, CDR2 FQGTGA. Trimming cost V 4 bases and J 2 bases; bases outside gene matches: 4. The chain's CDR3 is CASSSLAGTNTGELFF. The CDR3 DNA reads TGTGCCAGCAGCTCACTAGCGGGGACCAACACCGGGGAGCTGTTTTTT.

Written as DNA, the CDR3 is TGTGCCAGCTCACAAAGCGGGGGCTACAATGAGCAGTTCTTC. Its translation is CASSQSGGYNEQFF. The V call is TRBV18, the J call TRBJ2-1; 8 bases agree with TRBD2. The CDR3 extends over 14 amino acids. Trimming cost V 4 bases and J 3 bases; bases outside gene matches: 2. The germline V gene encodes CDR1 KGHSH and CDR2 LQKENI.

The chain's CDR3 is CASSFSGGVPYEQYF. CDR3 DNA: TGTGCCAGCAGCTTTAGCGGGGGGGTCCCCTACGAGCAGTACTTC. This chain links TRBV7-2 with TRBJ2-7, with 11 bases identical to TRBD2. V lost 3 bases to trimming and J lost 2 bases; unmatched junction nucleotides: 3. The CDR3 totals 15 residues. Germline V gene sequence: CDR1 SGHTA, CDR2 FQGNSA.

To note about this clone: A read error may account for a junction end that differs from germline. The chain uses TRBV7-7 and TRBJ2-1; TRBD2 is a possible D gene (5 bases). Germline V gene lookup returns CDR1 SSHAT and CDR2 FNYEAQ (reference sequence). The length of the CDR3 is 12 residues. The CDR3 region is CASSLSGNEQFF. CDR3 DNA sequence: TGTGCTAGCAGCTTGTCGGGGAATGAGCAGTTCTTC.

The rearrangement uses TRBV7-3 and TRBJ2-3; TRBD2 agrees at 12 bases. The germline gives CDR1 SGHTA, CDR2 FQGTGA. The CDR3 extends over 17 amino acids. V lost 5 bases, J lost 0 bases, and 6 bases stayed unmatched. CDR3 in DNA: TGTGCCAGCAGCCAAGGGGGACTAGCGGGTAGCACAGATACGCAGTATTTT. Its protein is CASSQGGLAGSTDTQYF.

The V gene is TRBV6-5, the J gene TRBJ1-5, with 8 bases aligning to TRBD1. The germline gives CDR1 MNHEY, CDR2 SVGAGI. CDR3 length: 14 residues. V shed 4 bases and J 6 bases; nucleotides not matched to a gene: 5. The CDR3 is CASSSQGAGQPQHF. The CDR3 coding sequence is TGTGCCAGCAGTTCTCAGGGGGCTGGTCAGCCCCAGCATTTT.

The chain has TRBV6-4 and TRBJ1-6, with D hard to call. V was pared by 0 bases and J by 7 bases, with 4 bases between. The germline V gene encodes CDR1 MRHNA and CDR2 SNTAGT. The CDR3 sequence is 13 residues long. The CDR3 sequence: CASSDSSNSPLHF. Written as DNA, the CDR3 is TGTGCCAGCAGTGACTCTAGCAATTCACCCCTCCACTTT.

The CDR3 DNA follows: TGTGCCAGTAGTATCTGGGGGGACACAGATACGCAGTATTTT. Translation: CASSIWGDTDTQYF. The chain links TRBV19 to TRBJ2-3, with D possibly TRBD2 on 6 matching bases. With 3 bases removed from V and 2 bases from J, the gap between germline ends came to 9 bases. This CDR3 spans 14 amino acids. Germline V gene data show CDR1 as LNHDA and CDR2 as SQIVND (reference sequence).